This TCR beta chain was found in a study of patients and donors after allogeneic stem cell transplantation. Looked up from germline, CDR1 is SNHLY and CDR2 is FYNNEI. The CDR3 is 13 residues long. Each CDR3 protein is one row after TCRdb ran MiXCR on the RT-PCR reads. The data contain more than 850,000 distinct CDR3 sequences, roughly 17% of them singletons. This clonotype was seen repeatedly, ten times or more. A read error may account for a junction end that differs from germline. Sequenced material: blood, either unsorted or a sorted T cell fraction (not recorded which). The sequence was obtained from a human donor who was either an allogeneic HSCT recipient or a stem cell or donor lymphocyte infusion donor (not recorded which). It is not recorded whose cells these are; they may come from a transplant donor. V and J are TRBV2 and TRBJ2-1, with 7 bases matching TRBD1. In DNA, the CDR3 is TGTGCCAGCAGTGAAGCGTTGTACAGGGGTGATCTCTTC. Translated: CASSEALYRGDLF.